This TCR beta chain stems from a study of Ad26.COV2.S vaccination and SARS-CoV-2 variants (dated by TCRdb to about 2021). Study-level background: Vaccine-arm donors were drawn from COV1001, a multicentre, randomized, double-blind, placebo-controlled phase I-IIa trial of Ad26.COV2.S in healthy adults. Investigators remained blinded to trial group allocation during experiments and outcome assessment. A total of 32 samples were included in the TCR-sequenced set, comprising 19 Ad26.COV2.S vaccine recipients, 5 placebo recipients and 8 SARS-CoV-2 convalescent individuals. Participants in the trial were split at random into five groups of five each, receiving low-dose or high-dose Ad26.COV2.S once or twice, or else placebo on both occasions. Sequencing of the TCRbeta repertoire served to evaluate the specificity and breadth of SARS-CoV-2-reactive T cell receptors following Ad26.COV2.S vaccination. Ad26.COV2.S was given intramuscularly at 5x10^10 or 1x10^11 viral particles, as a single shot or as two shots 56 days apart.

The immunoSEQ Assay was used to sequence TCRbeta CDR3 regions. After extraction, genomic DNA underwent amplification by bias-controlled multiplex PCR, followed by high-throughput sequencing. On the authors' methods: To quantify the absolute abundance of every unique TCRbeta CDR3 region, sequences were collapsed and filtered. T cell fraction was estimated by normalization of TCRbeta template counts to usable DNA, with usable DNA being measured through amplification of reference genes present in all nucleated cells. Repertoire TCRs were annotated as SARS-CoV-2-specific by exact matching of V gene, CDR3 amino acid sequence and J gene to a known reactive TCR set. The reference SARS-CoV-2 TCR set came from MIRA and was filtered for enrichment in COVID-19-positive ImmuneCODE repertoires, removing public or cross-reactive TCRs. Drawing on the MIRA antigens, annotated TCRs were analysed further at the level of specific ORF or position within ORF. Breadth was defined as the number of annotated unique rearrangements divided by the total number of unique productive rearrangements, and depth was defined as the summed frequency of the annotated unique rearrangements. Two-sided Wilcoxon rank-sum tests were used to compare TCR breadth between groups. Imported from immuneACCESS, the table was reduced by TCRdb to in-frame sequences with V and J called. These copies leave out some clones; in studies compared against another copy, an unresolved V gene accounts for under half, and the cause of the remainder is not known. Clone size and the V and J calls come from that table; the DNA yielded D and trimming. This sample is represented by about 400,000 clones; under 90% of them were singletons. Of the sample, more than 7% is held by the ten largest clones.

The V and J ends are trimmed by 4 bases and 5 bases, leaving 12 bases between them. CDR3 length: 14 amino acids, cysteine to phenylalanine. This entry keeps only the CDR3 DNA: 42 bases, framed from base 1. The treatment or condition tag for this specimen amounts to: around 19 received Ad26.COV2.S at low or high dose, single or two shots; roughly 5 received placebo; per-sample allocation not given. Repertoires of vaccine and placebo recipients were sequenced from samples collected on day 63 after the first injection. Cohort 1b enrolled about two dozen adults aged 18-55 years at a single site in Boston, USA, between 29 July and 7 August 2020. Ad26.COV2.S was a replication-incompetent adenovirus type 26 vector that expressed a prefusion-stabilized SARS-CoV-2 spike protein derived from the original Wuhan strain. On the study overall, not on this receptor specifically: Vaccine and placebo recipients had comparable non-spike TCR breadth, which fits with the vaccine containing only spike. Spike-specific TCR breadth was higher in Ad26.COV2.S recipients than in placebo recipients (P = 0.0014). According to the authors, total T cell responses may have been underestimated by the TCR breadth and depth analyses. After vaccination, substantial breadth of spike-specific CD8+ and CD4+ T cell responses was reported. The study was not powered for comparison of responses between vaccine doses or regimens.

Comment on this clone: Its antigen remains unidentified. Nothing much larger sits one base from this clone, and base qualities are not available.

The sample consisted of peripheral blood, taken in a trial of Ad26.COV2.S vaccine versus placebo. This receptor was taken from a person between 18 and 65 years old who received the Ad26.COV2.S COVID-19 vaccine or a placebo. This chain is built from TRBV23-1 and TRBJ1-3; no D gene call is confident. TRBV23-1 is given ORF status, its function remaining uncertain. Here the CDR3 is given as CASSPTGDRNTIYF. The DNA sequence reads TGCGCCAGCAGTCCAACGGGCGATAGAAACACCATATATTTT.